This TCR beta chain was recorded in a study of cytomegalovirus exposure and HLA in healthy donors. Overall study findings and caveats: Differences between HLA loci emerged in a later analysis of TCR association rates, with DRB1 most and HLA-C fewest.

A multiplex PCR was run with 60 Vbeta primers and 13 Jbeta primers. Original processing notes: In a later analysis, of 79 million or so unique beta chains, about 10 million appeared in at least two donors. The method was immunoSEQ multiplex PCR; TCRdb's version includes in-frame clones alone and lacks a portion of them. That table supplies the V and J calls and clone size; D and trimming were determined from the DNA. The sample holds some 140,000 clones, 79% seen once. Worth noting for this clone: Its antigen is unknown.

This TCR derives from a man aged 30 to 45 in good health and CMV-seropositive. Input material: PBMCs.

CDR3 region: CASSRLVDRVDQPQHF. The DNA of the CDR3 is TGCGCCAGCAGCCGACTCGTCGACAGGGTGGATCAGCCCCAGCATTTT. The J gene is TRBJ1-5, the V gene TRBV4-1; 7 bases agree with TRBD1. CDR3 size: 16 residues. Germline V gene sequence: CDR1 MGHRA, CDR2 YSYEKL. V lost 4 bases and J lost 5; bases outside the gene matches: 11.